This T cell receptor beta chain was captured in a study of patients and donors after allogeneic stem cell transplantation. This CDR3 has 16 amino acids. V was clipped by 3 bases and J by 9 bases, with 18 bases between them. Germline assignment: CDR1 MGHRA and CDR2 YSYEKL. In TCRdb, the RT-PCR reads were re-called with MiXCR into one record per CDR3 protein. The profile shows some 880,000 distinct CDR3 sequences, more than 15% of them singletons. The chain couples TRBV4-1 to TRBJ1-6; possibly TRBD1 for D (5 bases). Sample: blood, either unsorted or a sorted T cell fraction (not recorded which). This TCR was recovered from a human donor who was either an allogeneic HSCT recipient or a stem cell or donor lymphocyte infusion donor (not recorded which). It is not recorded whose cells these are; they may come from a transplant donor. Written as DNA, the CDR3 is TGCGCCAGCAGCCAGGGACCAGACCTATTAGGTTCACCCCTCCACTTT. Translation gives CASSQGPDLLGSPLHF.